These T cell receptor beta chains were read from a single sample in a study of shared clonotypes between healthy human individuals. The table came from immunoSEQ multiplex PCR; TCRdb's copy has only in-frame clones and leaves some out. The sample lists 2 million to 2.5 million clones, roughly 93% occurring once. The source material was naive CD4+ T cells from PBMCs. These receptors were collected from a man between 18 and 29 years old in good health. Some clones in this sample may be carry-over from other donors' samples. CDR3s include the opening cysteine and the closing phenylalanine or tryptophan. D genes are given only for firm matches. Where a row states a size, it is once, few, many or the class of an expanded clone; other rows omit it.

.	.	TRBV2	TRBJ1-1	CASSEGRVTEAFF	TGTGCCAGCAGTGAAGGCAGGGTTACTGAAGCTTTCTTT
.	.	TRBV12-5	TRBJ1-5	CASGFRARGSNQPQHF	TGTGCTAGTGGTTTCCGGGCCCGAGGGAGCAATCAGCCCCAGCATTTT
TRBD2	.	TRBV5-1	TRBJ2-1	CASSLASSGRSYNEQFF	TGCGCCAGCAGCTTAGCCTCTAGCGGCCGCTCCTACAATGAGCAGTTCTTC
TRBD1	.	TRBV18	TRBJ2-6	CASSPGTGRTGANVLTF	TGTGCCAGCTCACCAGGGACAGGGCGGACTGGGGCCAACGTCCTGACTTTC
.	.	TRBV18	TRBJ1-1	CASSPGQAVIAFF	TGTGCCAGCTCACCCGGGCAGGCTGTTATAGCTTTCTTT
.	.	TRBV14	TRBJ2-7	CASSLQATALYEQYF	TGTGCCAGCAGCCTCCAAGCAACAGCCCTCTACGAGCAGTACTTC
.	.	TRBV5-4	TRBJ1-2	CASSLGGNRYGYTF	TGTGCCAGCAGCTTGGGTGGGAATCGCTATGGCTACACCTTC
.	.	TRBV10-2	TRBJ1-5	CASSDLSGAGQPQHF	TGCGCCAGCAGTGATCTTTCAGGGGCCGGGCAGCCCCAGCATTTT
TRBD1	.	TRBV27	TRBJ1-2	CASSPSPLGRGVRGYTF	TGTGCCAGCAGTCCCAGCCCATTGGGCAGGGGGGTTAGAGGCTACACCTTC
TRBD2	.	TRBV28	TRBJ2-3	CASSSPTLFARGNTDTQYF	TGTGCCAGCAGTTCCCCCACCCTATTCGCGCGGGGGAACACAGATACGCAGTATTTT
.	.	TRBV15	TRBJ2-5	CATGLGGQETQYF	TGTGCCACCGGGTTGGGGGGCCAGGAGACCCAGTACTTC
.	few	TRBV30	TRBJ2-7	CAWSALKRGTYEQYF	TGTGCCTGGAGTGCCTTAAAAAGGGGAACCTACGAGCAGTACTTC
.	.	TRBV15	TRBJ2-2	CATSRDPLRDITGELFF	TGTGCCACCAGCAGAGATCCCCTCCGGGACATCACCGGGGAGCTGTTTTTT
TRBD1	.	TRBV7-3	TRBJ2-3	CASSLQGAFTDTQYF	TGTGCCAGCAGCTTACAGGGGGCTTTCACAGATACGCAGTATTTT
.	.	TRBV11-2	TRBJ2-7	CASSTYMAPYLNEQYF	TGTGCCAGCAGCACTTACATGGCCCCGTATCTAAACGAGCAGTACTTC
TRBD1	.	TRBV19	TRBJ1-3	CASRGQGVNTIYF	TGTGCCAGTAGAGGACAGGGGGTAAACACCATATATTTT
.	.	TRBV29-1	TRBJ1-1	CSVIRVMNTEAFF	TGCAGCGTTATCAGGGTCATGAACACTGAAGCTTTCTTT
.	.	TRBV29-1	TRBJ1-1	CSVETTTAAEAFF	TGCAGCGTTGAAACCACCACAGCGGCTGAAGCTTTCTTT
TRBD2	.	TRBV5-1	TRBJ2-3	CASSRGLAGRNFTDTQYF	TGCGCCAGCAGCCGCGGACTAGCGGGGCGGAATTTCACAGATACGCAGTATTTT
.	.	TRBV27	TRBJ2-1	CASSPTRPSYNEQFF	TGTGCCAGCAGCCCTACAAGGCCCTCCTACAATGAGCAGTTCTTC
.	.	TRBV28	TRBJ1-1	CASRRDTGANTEAFF	TGTGCCAGCAGGCGGGACACTGGGGCGAACACTGAAGCTTTCTTT
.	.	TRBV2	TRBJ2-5	CASSRETETQYF	TGTGCCAGCAGTCGGGAGACAGAGACCCAGTACTTC
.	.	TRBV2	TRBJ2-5	CASSESRETQYF	TGTGCCAGCAGTGAATCTCGGGAGACCCAGTACTTC
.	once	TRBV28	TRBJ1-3	CASTDSSGNTIYF	TGTGCCAGCACTGACAGCTCTGGAAACACCATATATTTT
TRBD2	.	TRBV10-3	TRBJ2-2	CAIGTSDRTGELFF	TGTGCCATTGGGACTAGCGATCGTACCGGGGAGCTGTTTTTT
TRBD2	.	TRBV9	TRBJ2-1	CASSPRLAGGSSYNEQFF	TGTGCCAGCAGCCCCCGACTAGCGGGAGGGAGCTCCTACAATGAGCAGTTCTTC
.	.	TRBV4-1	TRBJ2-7	CASGYSITSYEQYF	TGCGCCAGCGGATACTCGATCACTTCCTACGAGCAGTACTTC
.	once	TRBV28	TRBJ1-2	CASSLTSDGGYTF	TGTGCCAGCAGTTTAACCTCTGATGGTGGCTACACCTTC
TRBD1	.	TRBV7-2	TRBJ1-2	CASSSTTTGRGYTF	TGTGCCAGCAGCTCTACTACGACAGGGAGGGGCTACACCTTC
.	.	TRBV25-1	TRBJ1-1	CASSEFRQDTEAFF	TGTGCCAGCAGTGAATTCAGGCAGGACACTGAAGCTTTCTTT
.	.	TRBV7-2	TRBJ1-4	CASSLEGYGNEKLFF	TGTGCCAGCAGCTTAGAGGGGTATGGTAATGAAAAACTGTTTTTT
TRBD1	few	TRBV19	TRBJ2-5	CASSIPAGRGRKETQYF	TGTGCCAGTAGTATCCCCGCGGGTAGGGGGCGTAAGGAGACCCAGTACTTC
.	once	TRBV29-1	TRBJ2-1	CSVDGGFGDEQFF	TGCAGCGTTGATGGGGGTTTTGGGGATGAGCAGTTCTTC
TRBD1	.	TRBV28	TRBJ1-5	CASSYYRGSDREPQHF	TGTGCCAGCAGCTATTACAGGGGTTCCGATCGGGAGCCCCAGCATTTT
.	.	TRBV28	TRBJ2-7	CASSLSGIRYEQYF	TGTGCCAGCAGTTTGTCAGGGATCAGGTACGAGCAGTACTTC
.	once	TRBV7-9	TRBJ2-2	CASSTPGQPTLTGELFF	TGTGCCAGCAGCACCCCCGGACAGCCCACTTTGACCGGGGAGCTGTTTTTT
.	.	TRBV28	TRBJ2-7	CASSQTVVLSSYEQYF	TGTGCCAGCAGTCAGACTGTGGTGTTATCTTCCTACGAGCAGTACTTC
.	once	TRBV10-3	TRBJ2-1	CAITKGGRGSYNEQFF	TGTGCCATCACCAAGGGGGGCAGGGGTTCCTACAATGAGCAGTTCTTC
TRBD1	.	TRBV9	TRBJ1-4	CASSVEGGVRTGEKLFF	TGTGCCAGCAGCGTAGAAGGGGGCGTGCGGACAGGGGAAAAACTGTTTTTT
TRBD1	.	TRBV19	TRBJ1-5	CASKDHDRGNQPQHF	TGTGCCAGTAAAGATCATGACAGGGGCAATCAGCCCCAGCATTTT
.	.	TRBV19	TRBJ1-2	CASRSGSNYGYTF	TGTGCCAGTAGATCGGGAAGTAACTATGGCTACACCTTC
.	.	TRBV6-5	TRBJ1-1	CASSWGVTRNTEAFF	TGTGCCAGCAGTTGGGGGGTCACCCGGAACACTGAAGCTTTCTTT
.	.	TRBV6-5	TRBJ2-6	CASSFFNFPGANVLTF	TGTGCCAGCAGTTTCTTTAACTTCCCGGGGGCCAACGTCCTGACTTTC
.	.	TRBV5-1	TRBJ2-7	CASSLEDPYEQYF	TGCGCCAGCAGCTTGGAAGACCCCTACGAGCAGTACTTC
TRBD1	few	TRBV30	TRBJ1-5	CAWRDNRGSQPQHF	TGTGCCTGGAGAGATAACAGGGGATCTCAGCCCCAGCATTTT
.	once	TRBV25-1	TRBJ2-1	CASSYGSYNEQFF	TGTGCCAGCAGCTATGGCTCCTACAATGAGCAGTTCTTC